One sample yielded the 23 T cell receptor beta chains listed below, sequenced in a study of blood T cell repertoires in COVID-19. Generated by immunoSEQ multiplex PCR, the TCRdb table keeps only in-frame clones and is missing some. Among about 150,000 clones, approximately 88% were seen once, and the ten largest hold 5% to 6%. The source material was peripheral blood. Every receptor here comes from a human donor in a cohort sampled during active COVID-19.

The rearrangement links TRBV7-2 to TRBJ2-7, with 8 nucleotides matching TRBD2. The germline V gene encodes CDR1 SGHTA and CDR2 FQGNSA. The CDR3 has 14 residues. V shed 3 bases and J 3 bases; nucleotides not matched to a gene: 4. The CDR3 is CASSFLAGNYEQYF. The CDR3 DNA is TGTGCCAGCAGCTTCCTAGCGGGCAACTACGAGCAGTACTTC.

V usage is TRBV5-5 and J usage is TRBJ2-7, with 13 nucleotides matching TRBD2. Per the germline V gene, CDR1 is SGHKS and CDR2 is YYEKEE (reference sequence). The V gene end was trimmed by 2 bases and the J gene end by 6 bases; junction bases not matched to a gene: 8. The CDR3 covers 16 residues. CDR3 DNA: TGTGCCAGCAGCTTACTCACTAGCGGGGGGGCCCCCGAGCAGTACTTC. It translates to CASSLLTSGGAPEQYF. The full variable domain, completed using reference TRBV5-5 and TRBJ2-7, is DAGVTQSPTHLIKTRGQQVTLRCSPISGHKSVSWYQQVLGQGPQFIFQYYEKEERGRGNFPDRFSARQFPNYSSELNVNALLLGDSALYLCASSLLTSGGAPEQYFGPGTRLTVT.

This clone came up once. The chain employs TRBV30 and TRBJ2-1; 7 bases line up with TRBD1. The CDR3 length is 13 residues. Germline V lookup: CDR1 GTSNPN, CDR2 SVGIG (reference sequence). V lost 2 bases and J lost 4; bases outside the gene matches: 2. Here the CDR3 DNA reads TGTGCCTGGAGTATGGGACAGTACAATGAGCAGTTCTTC. Its translation: CAWSMGQYNEQFF.

The chain has TRBV5-6 and TRBJ1-2; D is possibly TRBD1 (6 bases). The V end was cut by 2 bases, the J end by 2 bases, with 25 bases between. This CDR3 is built from 19 residues. CDR1 is SGHDT, CDR2 YYEEEE, per germline. The CDR3: CASSFMGVNRVIPNYGYTF. CDR3 DNA: TGTGCCAGCAGCTTTATGGGGGTTAACAGGGTAATTCCCAACTATGGCTACACCTTC.

This chain uses TRBV29-1 with TRBJ1-3; 7 nucleotides line up with TRBD1. After removal of 7 bases from V and 2 bases from J, the junction contained 8 bases not matched to a gene. CDR3 size: 14 residues. Per germline, CDR1 SQVTM and CDR2 ANQGSEA. The CDR3 loop is CSEPNRGPGNTIYF. Written as DNA, the CDR3 is TGCAGCGAGCCAAACAGGGGACCTGGAAACACCATATATTTT. The whole variable domain, remainder taken from reference TRBV29-1 and TRBJ1-3, is SAVISQKPSRDICQRGTSLTIQCQVDSQVTMMFWYRQQPGQSLTLIATANQGSEATYESGFVIDKFPISRPNLTFSTLTVSNMSPEDSSIYLCSEPNRGPGNTIYFGEGSWLTVV.

The chain carries TRBV28 and TRBJ1-1; 8 nucleotides agree with TRBD1. CDR1 MDHEN and CDR2 SYDVKM come from the germline V gene. CDR3 length: 13 amino acids. The V and J ends lost 7 bases and 4 bases, in that order; junction bases with no gene match: 5. The DNA of the CDR3 is TGTGCCAGCAAGACAGGGGTTGGCACTGAAGCTTTCTTT. Translation gives CASKTGVGTEAFF.

This chain joins TRBV5-6 and TRBJ2-1; TRBD2 matches 8 bases. The CDR3 totals 18 residues. In germline, CDR1 is SGHDT, CDR2 YYEEEE. Germline trimming cut 4 bases from V and 2 bases from J; bases unmatched to any gene: 14. The DNA for the CDR3 is TGTGCCAGCAGCCGTTGGAGGAGGAGCGGGAGCGCCTACAATGAGCAGTTCTTC. Amino acids: CASSRWRRSGSAYNEQFF.

The gene calls are TRBV19 and TRBJ2-3; TRBD2 matches at 8 bases. Germline V gene lookup returns CDR1 LNHDA and CDR2 SQIVND (reference sequence). The CDR3 sequence is 15 residues long. With 3 bases clipped from V and 4 bases from J, the junction kept 6 bases outside the gene matches. Here the CDR3 DNA reads TGTGCCAGTAGTATCCGGGAGGGCCGCGCAGATACGCAGTATTTT. The encoded protein is CASSIREGRADTQYF.

The chain is built from TRBV6-1 and TRBJ2-5; 14 bases align to TRBD2. Germline V gives CDR1 MNHNS, CDR2 SASEGT. CDR3 size: 18 residues. Unmatched junction bases numbered 10, after V lost 1 base and J lost 6 bases. The CDR3 nucleotides are TGTGCCAGCAGTGAAGAAGGGAGACTAGCGGGAGGGCGAAAGACCCAGTACTTC. Protein product: CASSEEGRLAGGRKTQYF.

The gene calls are TRBV7-2 and TRBJ1-1, with 8 bases that match TRBD1. From germline, CDR1 is SGHTA and CDR2 FQGNSA. The trim removed 4 bases at V and 1 base at J, leaving 8 bases unmatched. The CDR3 runs 16 residues. The CDR3 loop is CASSSSRQGRNTEAFF. The CDR3 DNA is TGTGCCAGCAGCTCCAGCAGACAGGGGCGGAACACTGAAGCTTTCTTT.

This chain connects TRBV24-1 to TRBJ1-4; unclear D gene. V was clipped by 2 bases and J by 10 bases, with 7 bases between them. CDR1 and CDR2 from the germline V gene are KGHDR and SFDVKD. CDR3 length equals 12 residues. The DNA of the CDR3 is TGTGCCACCAGTGATTCCCGGGGAAAACTGTTTTTT. It is translated as CATSDSRGKLFF.

J is TRBJ2-7 and V is TRBV7-9; 12 bases line up with TRBD2. Germline lookup yields CDR1 SEHNR and CDR2 FQNEAQ (reference sequence). The CDR3 consists of 17 residues. With V trimmed by 1 base and J by 3 bases, 7 bases remained unmatched. Written as DNA, the CDR3 is TGTGCCAGCAGCTTAGAAACTAGCGGGAGGAGGGTCTACGAGCAGTACTTC. Translated, it gives CASSLETSGRRVYEQYF. The full variable domain, with the rest looked up from reference TRBV7-9 and TRBJ2-7, is DTGVSQNPRHKITKRGQNVTFRCDPISEHNRLYWYRQTLGQGPEFLTYFQNEAQLEKSRLLSDRFSAERPKGSFSTLEIQRTEQGDSAMYLCASSLETSGRRVYEQYFGPGTRLTVT.

The chain employs TRBV7-2 and TRBJ2-5, with D perhaps TRBD2 (5 bases). This CDR3 has 14 amino acids. Trimming took 1 base from V and 5 from J, leaving 11 bases between them. Germline CDR1 SGHTA, CDR2 FQGNSA. CDR3 in DNA: TGTGCCAGCAGCTTAGGGCCGGGCGGGGAGACCCAGTACTTC. Its protein product is CASSLGPGGETQYF.

The rearrangement joins TRBV5-1 to TRBJ2-7; 11 bases align to TRBD1. The CDR3 runs to 14 residues. CDR1 SGHRS and CDR2 YFSETQ come from the germline V gene. V trimming: 2 bases; J trimming: 5 bases; junction bases outside the gene matches: 3. CDR3 nucleotide sequence: TGCGCCAGCAGCTTCGGACAGGGGGCCAACGAGCAGTACTTC. Its protein is CASSFGQGANEQYF.

The chain employs TRBV10-1 and TRBJ2-6; 8 bases are a match to TRBD1. Germline assignment: CDR1 WNHNN and CDR2 SYGVQD (reference sequence). The CDR3 spans 20 residues. Trimming took 9 bases from V and 0 from J; bases not matched to a gene: 19. CDR3 loop: CARAWGRVGQGLSGANVLTF. The CDR3 DNA sequence: TGCGCCAGAGCATGGGGCAGAGTCGGACAGGGCCTCTCTGGGGCCAACGTCCTGACTTTC.

V and J are TRBV24-1 and TRBJ2-3; a weak D match, TRBD2 (5 bases). From germline, CDR1 is KGHDR and CDR2 SFDVKD. Trimming shortened V by 8 bases and J by 10 bases, and 21 bases separated the two germline ends. The length of the CDR3 is 14 residues. The CDR3 protein is CATKRGPDLNAQYF. The CDR3 DNA is TGTGCCACCAAACGGGGTCCCGATCTTAACGCGCAGTATTTT.

The genes are TRBV28 and TRBJ1-5; perhaps TRBD1 as D (6 bases). Trimming shortened V by 4 bases and J by 7 bases, and 11 bases separated the two germline ends. This CDR3 comprises 13 residues. Germline assignment: CDR1 MDHEN and CDR2 SYDVKM. CDR3 loop: CASSWGGYQPQHF. As DNA, the CDR3 is TGTGCCAGCAGTTGGGGGGGCTACCAGCCCCAGCATTTT.

CDR3 DNA sequence: TGCAGCGTACGAGAGGGTGGCTACACCTTC. Translated, it gives CSVREGGYTF. The genes are TRBV29-1 and TRBJ1-2; the D is unclear. Per the germline V gene, CDR1 is SQVTM and CDR2 is ANQGSEA. V lost 6 bases, J lost 7 bases, and 9 bases lay in between. This CDR3 spans 10 amino acids.

The chain is built from TRBV24-1 and TRBJ2-1, with a possible D match to TRBD1 (6 bases). This CDR3 comprises 18 residues. The germline V and J ends were trimmed by 2 bases and 6 bases, with 22 bases remaining between them. Germline V gives CDR1 KGHDR, CDR2 SFDVKD. CDR3 in amino acids: CATSDSSTGRGHGNEQFF. The CDR3 coding sequence is TGTGCCACCAGTGATTCCTCCACAGGCAGGGGCCACGGCAATGAGCAGTTCTTC.

This sequence joins TRBV3-1 (or the pseudogene TRBV3-2) and TRBJ2-7; TRBD1 is a possible D gene (5 bases). Trimming stripped 0 bases from V and 1 base from J, with 7 bases between. Germline V gene sequence: CDR1 LGHDT, CDR2 YNNKEL (reference sequence). The CDR3 loop spans 14 amino acids. The CDR3 sequence is CASSQEQVSYEQYF. The DNA for the CDR3 is TGTGCCAGCAGCCAAGAACAGGTTTCCTACGAGCAGTACTTC.

The gene calls are TRBV5-4 and TRBJ1-2, with D perhaps TRBD1 (5 bases). The CDR3 is 15 amino acids. CDR1 SGHNT and CDR2 YYREEE come from the germline V gene (reference sequence). Trimming shortened V by 4 bases and J by 3 bases, and 16 bases separated the two germline ends. The CDR3 nucleotides are TGTGCCAGCAGCCTGGACACCCAGGTGGACTATGGCTACACCTTC. This translates into CASSLDTQVDYGYTF.

V usage is TRBV2 and J usage is TRBJ1-5, with 8 bases lining up with TRBD1. CDR1 is SNHLY and CDR2 is FYNNEI in the germline V gene. CDR3 length: 14 amino acids. Losses at the gene ends were 1 base for V and 6 bases for J; bases not matched to a gene: 2. CDR3 DNA sequence: TGTGCCAGCAGTGAAGGGACAGGGAGTCAGCCCCAGCATTTT. Amino acid sequence: CASSEGTGSQPQHF.

This chain links TRBV27 with TRBJ1-1, with 9 bases lining up with TRBD1. In germline, CDR1 is MNHEY, CDR2 SMNVEV (reference sequence). With V trimmed by 2 bases and J by 6 bases, 4 bases remained unmatched. CDR3 length: 14 amino acids. The CDR3 DNA reads TGTGCCAGCAGTTTACGCCGACAGGGGGCTGAAGCTTTCTTT. The encoded protein is CASSLRRQGAEAFF.